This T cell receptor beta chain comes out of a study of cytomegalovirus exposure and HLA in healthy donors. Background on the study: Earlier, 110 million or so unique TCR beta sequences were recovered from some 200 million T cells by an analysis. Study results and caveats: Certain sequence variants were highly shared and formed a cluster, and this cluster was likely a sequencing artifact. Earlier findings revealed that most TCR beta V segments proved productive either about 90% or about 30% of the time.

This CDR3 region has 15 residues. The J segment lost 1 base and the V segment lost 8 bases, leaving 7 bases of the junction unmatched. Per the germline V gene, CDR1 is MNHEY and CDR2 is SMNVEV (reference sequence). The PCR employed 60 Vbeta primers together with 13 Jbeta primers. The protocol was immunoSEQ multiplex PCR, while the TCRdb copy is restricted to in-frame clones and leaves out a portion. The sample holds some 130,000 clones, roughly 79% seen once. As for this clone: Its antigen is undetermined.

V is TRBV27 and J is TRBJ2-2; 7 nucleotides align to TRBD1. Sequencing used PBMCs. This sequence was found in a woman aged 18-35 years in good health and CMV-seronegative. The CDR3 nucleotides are TGTGCCAGCTCTCCGGCAGGGGGGAACACCGGGGAGCTGTTTTTT. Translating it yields CASSPAGGNTGELFF.